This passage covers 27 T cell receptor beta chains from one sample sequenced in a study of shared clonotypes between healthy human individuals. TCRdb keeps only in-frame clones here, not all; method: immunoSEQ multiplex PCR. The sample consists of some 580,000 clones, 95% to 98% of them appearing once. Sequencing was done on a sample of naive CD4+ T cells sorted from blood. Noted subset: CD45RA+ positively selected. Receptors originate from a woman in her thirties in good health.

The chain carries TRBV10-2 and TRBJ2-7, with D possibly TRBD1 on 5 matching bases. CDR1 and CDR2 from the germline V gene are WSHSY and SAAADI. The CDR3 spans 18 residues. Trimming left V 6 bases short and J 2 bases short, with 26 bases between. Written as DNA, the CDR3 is TGCGCCAGCAGGGACCTCCCGAGGCAGGGAACCCGCACCTACGAGCAGTACTTC. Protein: CASRDLPRQGTRTYEQYF.

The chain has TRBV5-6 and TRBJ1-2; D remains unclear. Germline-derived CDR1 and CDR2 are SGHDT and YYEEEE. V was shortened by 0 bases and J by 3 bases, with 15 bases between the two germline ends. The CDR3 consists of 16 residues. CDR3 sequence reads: CASSLARRRVDYGYTF. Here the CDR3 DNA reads TGTGCCAGCAGCTTGGCGAGGCGAAGGGTAGACTATGGCTACACCTTC.

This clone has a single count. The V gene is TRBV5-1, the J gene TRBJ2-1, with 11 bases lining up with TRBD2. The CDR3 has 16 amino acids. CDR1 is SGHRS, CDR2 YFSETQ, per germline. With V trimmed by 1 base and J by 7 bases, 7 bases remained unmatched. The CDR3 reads CASSLQPGLAVNEQFF. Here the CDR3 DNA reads TGCGCCAGCAGCTTGCAACCGGGACTAGCGGTTAATGAGCAGTTCTTC.

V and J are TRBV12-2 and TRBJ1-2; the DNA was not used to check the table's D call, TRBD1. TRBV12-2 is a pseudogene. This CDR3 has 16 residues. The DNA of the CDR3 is TGTGCAAGTCGCTTAGCGGACAGGGGTGAGAGCTATGGCTACACCTTC. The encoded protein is CASRLADRGESYGYTF.

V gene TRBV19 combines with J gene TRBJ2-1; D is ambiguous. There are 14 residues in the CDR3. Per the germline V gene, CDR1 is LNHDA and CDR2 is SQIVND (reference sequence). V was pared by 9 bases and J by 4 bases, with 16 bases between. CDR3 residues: CASEKAGSYNEQFF. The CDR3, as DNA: TGTGCCAGCGAAAAAGCTGGATCTTACAATGAGCAGTTCTTC.

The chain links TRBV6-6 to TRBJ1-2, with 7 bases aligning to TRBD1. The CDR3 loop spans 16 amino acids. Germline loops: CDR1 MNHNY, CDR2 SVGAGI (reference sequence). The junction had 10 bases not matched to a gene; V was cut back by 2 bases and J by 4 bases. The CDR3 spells CASSYPSGTVSYGYTF. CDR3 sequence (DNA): TGTGCCAGCAGTTACCCGTCCGGGACAGTTTCCTATGGCTACACCTTC.

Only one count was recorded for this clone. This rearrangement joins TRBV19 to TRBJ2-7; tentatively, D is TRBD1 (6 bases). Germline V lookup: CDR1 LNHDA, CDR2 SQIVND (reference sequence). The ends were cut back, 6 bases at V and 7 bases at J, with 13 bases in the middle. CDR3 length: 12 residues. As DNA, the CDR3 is TGTGCCAGTAGCTCACAGGGTGGGGAGCAGTACTTC. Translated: CASSSQGGEQYF.

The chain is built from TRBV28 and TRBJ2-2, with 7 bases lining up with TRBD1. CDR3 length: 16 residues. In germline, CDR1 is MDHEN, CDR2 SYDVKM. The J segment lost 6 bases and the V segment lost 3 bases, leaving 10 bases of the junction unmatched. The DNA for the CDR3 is TGTGCCAGCAGTTTTTGGGGGCAGGGGGTCGCCGGGGAGCTGTTTTTT. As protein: CASSFWGQGVAGELFF.

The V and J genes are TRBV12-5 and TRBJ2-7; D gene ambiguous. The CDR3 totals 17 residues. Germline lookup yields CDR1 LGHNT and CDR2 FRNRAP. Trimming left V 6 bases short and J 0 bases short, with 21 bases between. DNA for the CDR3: TGTGCTAGTGGCAGAAATAGAGGACCACCCTGCTCCTACGAGCAGTACTTC. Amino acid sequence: CASGRNRGPPCSYEQYF.

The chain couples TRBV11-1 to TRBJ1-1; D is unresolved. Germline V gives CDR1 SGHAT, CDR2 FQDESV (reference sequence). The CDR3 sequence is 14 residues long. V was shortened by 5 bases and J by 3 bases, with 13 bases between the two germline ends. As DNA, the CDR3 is TGTGCCAGCAGCAAGGAGAGGTGGGACACTGAAGCTTTCTTT. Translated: CASSKERWDTEAFF. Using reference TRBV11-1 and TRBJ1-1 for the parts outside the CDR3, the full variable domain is EAEVAQSPRYKITEKSQAVAFWCDPISGHATLYWYRQILGQGPELLVQFQDESVVDDSQLPKDRFSAERLKGVDSTLKIQPAELGDSAMYLCASSKERWDTEAFFGQGTRLTVV.

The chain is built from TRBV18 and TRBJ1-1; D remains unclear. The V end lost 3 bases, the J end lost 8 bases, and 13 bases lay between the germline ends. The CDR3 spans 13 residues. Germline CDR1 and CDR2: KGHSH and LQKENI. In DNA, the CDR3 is TGTGCCAGCTCACCGGTTGAGAGGTTGGAAGCTTTCTTT. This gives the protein CASSPVERLEAFF.

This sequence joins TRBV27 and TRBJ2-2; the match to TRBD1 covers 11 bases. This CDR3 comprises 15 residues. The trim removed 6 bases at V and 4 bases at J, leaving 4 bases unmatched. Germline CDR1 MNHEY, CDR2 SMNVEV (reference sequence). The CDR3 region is CASRAGTGGTGELFF. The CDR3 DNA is TGTGCCAGCAGGGCCGGGACAGGGGGCACCGGGGAGCTGTTTTTT.

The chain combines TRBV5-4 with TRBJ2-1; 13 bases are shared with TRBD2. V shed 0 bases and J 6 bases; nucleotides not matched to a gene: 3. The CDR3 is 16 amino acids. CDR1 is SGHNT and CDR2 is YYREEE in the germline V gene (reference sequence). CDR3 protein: CASSLGGTSGINEQFF. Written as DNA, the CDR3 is TGTGCCAGCAGCTTGGGAGGGACTAGCGGGATCAATGAGCAGTTCTTC. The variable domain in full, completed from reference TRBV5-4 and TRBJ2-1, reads ETGVTQSPTHLIKTRGQQVTLRCSSQSGHNTVSWYQQALGQGPQFIFQYYREEENGRGNFPPRFSGLQFPNYSSELNVNALELDDSALYLCASSLGGTSGINEQFFGPGTRLTVL.

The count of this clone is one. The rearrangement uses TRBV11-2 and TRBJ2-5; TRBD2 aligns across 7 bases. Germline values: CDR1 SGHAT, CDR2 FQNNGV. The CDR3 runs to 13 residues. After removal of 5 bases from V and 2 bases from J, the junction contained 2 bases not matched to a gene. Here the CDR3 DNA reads TGTGCCAGCAGCGCGGGGGAGCAAGAGACCCAGTACTTC. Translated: CASSAGEQETQYF.

The CDR3 DNA reads as TGTGCCAGTAGCCTAATTCAGCCCCTCGGGGAGCTGTTTTTT. Its protein product is CASSLIQPLGELFF. V and J are TRBV19 and TRBJ2-2; unclear D gene. This CDR3 has 14 residues. In germline, CDR1 is LNHDA, CDR2 SQIVND (reference sequence). V lost 6 bases and J lost 7, with 15 bases in between.

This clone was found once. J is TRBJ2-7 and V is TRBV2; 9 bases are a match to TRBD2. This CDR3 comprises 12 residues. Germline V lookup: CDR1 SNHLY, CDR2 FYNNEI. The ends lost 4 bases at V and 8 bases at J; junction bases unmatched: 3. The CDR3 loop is CASSVAGEKQYF. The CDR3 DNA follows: TGTGCCAGCAGTGTAGCGGGAGAAAAGCAGTACTTC.

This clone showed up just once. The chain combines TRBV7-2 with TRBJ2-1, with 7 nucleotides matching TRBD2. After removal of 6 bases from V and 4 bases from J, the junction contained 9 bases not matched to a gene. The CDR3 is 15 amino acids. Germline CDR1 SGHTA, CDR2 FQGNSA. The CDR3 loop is CASSSTSGKYNEQFF. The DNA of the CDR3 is TGTGCCAGCAGTAGTACGAGCGGGAAATACAATGAGCAGTTCTTC. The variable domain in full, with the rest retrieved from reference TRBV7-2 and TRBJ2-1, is GAGVSQSPSNKVTEKGKDVELRCDPISGHTALYWYRQSLGQGLEFLIYFQGNSAPDKSGLPSDRFSAERTGGSVSTLTIQRTQQEDSAVYLCASSSTSGKYNEQFFGPGTRLTVL.

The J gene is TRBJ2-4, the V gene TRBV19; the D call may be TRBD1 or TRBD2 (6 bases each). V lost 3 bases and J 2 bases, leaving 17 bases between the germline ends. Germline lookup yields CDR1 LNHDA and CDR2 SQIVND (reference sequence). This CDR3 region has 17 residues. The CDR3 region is CASSIGGTGATKNIQYF. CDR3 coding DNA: TGTGCCAGTAGTATCGGGGGAACGGGGGCGACCAAAAACATTCAGTACTTC. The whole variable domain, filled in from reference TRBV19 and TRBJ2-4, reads DGGITQSPKYLFRKEGQNVTLSCEQNLNHDAMYWYRQDPGQGLRLIYYSQIVNDFQKGDIAEGYSVSREKKESFPLTVTSAQKNPTAFYLCASSIGGTGATKNIQYFGAGTRLSVL.

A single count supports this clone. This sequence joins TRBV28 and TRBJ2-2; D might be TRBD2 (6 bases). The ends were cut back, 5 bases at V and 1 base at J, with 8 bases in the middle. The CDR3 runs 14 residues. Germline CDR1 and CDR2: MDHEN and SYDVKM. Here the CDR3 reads CASSGGENTGELFF. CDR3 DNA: TGTGCCAGCAGTGGAGGGGAGAACACCGGGGAGCTGTTTTTT. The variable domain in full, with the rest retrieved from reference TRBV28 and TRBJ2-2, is DVKVTQSSRYLVKRTGEKVFLECVQDMDHENMFWYRQDPGLGLRLIYFSYDVKMKEKGDIPEGYSVSREKKERFSLILESASTNQTSMYLCASSGGENTGELFFGEGSRLTVL.

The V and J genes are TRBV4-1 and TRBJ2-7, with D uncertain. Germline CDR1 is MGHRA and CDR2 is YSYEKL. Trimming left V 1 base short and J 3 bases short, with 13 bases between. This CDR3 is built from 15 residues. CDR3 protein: CASSQVHLGYYEQYF. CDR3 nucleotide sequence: TGCGCCAGCAGCCAAGTTCACCTCGGGTACTACGAGCAGTACTTC.

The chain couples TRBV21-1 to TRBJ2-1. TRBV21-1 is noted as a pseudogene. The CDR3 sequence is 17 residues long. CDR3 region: CASSKAGLPEFYNEQFF. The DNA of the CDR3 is TGTGCCAGCAGCAAAGCGGGTTTGCCAGAATTTTACAATGAGCAGTTCTTC.

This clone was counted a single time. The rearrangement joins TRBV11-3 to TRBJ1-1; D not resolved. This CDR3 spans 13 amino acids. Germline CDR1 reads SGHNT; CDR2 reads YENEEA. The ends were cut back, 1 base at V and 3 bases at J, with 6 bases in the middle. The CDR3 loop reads CASSLGVDTEAFF. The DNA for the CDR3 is TGTGCCAGCAGCTTAGGGGTCGACACTGAAGCTTTCTTT.

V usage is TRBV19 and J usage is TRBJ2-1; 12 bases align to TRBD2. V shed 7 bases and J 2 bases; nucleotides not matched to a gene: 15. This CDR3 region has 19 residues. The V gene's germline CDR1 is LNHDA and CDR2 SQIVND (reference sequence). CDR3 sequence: CASKRSYPTSGGPYNEQFF. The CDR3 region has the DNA TGTGCCAGTAAACGCTCCTACCCGACTAGCGGGGGTCCCTACAATGAGCAGTTCTTC.

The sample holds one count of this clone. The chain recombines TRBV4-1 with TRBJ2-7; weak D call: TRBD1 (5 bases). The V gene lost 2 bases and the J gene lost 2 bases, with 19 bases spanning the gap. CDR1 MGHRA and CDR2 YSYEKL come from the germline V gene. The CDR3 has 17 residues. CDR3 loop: CASSQPTLGRQTYEQYF. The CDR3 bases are TGCGCCAGCAGCCAACCGACCCTGGGGCGCCAGACCTACGAGCAGTACTTC.

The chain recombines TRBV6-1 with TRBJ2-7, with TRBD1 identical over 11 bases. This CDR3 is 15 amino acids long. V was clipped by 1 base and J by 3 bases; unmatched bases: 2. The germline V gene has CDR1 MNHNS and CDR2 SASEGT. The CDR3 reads CASSEVGTGGYEQYF. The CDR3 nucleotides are TGTGCCAGCAGTGAAGTCGGGACAGGGGGCTACGAGCAGTACTTC.

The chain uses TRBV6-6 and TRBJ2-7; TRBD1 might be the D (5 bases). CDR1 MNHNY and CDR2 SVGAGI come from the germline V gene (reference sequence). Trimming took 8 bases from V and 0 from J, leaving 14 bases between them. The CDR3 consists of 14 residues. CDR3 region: CASGQSPSSYEQYF. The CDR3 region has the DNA TGTGCCAGCGGACAAAGCCCGAGCTCCTACGAGCAGTACTTC.

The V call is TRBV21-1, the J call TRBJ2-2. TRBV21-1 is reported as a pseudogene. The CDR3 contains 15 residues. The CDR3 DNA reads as TGTGCCAGCAGCTCAAGAAGGCACCGGACCGGGGAGCTGTTTTTT. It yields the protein CASSSRRHRTGELFF.